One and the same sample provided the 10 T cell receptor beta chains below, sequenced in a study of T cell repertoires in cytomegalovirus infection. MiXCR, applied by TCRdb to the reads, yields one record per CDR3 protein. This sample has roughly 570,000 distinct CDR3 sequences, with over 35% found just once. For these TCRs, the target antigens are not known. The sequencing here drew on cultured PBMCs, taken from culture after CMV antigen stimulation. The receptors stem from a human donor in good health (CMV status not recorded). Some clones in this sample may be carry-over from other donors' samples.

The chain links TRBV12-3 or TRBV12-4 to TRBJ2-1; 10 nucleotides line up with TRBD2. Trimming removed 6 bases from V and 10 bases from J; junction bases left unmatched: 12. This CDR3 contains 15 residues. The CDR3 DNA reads TGTGCCAGCAGCCGCCAAGGGGGACTAGCGATGGAGCAGTTCTTC. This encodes CASSRQGGLAMEQFF.

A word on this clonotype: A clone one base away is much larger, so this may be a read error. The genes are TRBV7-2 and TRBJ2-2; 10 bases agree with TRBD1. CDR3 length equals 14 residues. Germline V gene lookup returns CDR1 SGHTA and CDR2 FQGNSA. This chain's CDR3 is CARSSRTGGGELFF. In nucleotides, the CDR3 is TGTGCCCGCAGCTCCAGGACAGGGGGCGGGGAGCTGTTTTTT.

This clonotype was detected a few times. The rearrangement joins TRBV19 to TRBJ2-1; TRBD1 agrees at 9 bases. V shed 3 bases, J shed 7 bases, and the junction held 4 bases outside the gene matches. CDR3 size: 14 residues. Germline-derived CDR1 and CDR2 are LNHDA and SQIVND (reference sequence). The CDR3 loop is CASSITGGMNEQFF. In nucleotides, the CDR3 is TGTGCCAGTAGTATTACAGGGGGCATGAATGAGCAGTTCTTC. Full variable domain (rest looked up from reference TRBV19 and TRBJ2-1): DGGITQSPKYLFRKEGQNVTLSCEQNLNHDAMYWYRQDPGQGLRLIYYSQIVNDFQKGDIAEGYSVSREKKESFPLTVTSAQKNPTAFYLCASSITGGMNEQFFGPGTRLTVL.

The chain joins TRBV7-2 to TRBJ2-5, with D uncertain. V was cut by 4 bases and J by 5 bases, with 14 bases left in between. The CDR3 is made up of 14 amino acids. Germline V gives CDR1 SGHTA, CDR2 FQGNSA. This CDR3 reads CASSSQPAGETQYF. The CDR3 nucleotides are TGTGCCAGCAGCTCCCAACCTGCCGGGGAGACCCAGTACTTC.

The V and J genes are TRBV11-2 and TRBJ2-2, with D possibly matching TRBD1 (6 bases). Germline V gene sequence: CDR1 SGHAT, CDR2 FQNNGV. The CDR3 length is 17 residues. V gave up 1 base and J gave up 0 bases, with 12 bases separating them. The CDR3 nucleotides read TGTGCCAGCAGCTTAGGAAGGGGGACAACGAACACCGGGGAGCTGTTTTTT. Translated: CASSLGRGTTNTGELFF.

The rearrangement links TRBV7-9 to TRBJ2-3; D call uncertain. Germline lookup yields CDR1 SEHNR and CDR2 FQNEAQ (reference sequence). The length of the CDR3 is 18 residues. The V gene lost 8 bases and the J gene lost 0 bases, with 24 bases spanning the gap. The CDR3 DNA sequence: TGTGCCAGCGGCCCAAAGGAATGGCGACACCCAAGCACAGATACGCAGTATTTT. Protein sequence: CASGPKEWRHPSTDTQYF.

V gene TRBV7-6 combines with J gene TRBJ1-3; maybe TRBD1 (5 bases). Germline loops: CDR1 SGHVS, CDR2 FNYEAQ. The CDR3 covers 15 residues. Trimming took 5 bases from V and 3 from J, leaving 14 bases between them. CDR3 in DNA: TGTGCCAGCAGCCGCACGGGGCGTGATGGAAACACCATATATTTT. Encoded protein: CASSRTGRDGNTIYF. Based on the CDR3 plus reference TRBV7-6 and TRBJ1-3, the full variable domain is GAGVSQSPRYKVTKRGQDVALRCDPISGHVSLYWYRQALGQGPEFLTYFNYEAQQDKSGLPNDRFSAERPEGSISTLTIQRTEQRDSAMYRCASSRTGRDGNTIYFGEGSWLTVV.

The CDR3 is CASMKREAGANVLTF. The CDR3 region has the DNA TGTGCCAGCATGAAGAGGGAAGCTGGGGCCAACGTCCTGACTTTC. The chain combines TRBV5-4 with TRBJ2-6, with D tentatively TRBD2 (5 bases). Trimming left V 6 bases short and J 2 bases short, with 12 bases between. This CDR3 spans 15 amino acids. CDR1 and CDR2 from the germline V gene are SGHNT and YYREEE (reference sequence). The variable domain in full, completed from reference TRBV5-4 and TRBJ2-6, reads ETGVTQSPTHLIKTRGQQVTLRCSSQSGHNTVSWYQQALGQGPQFIFQYYREEENGRGNFPPRFSGLQFPNYSSELNVNALELDDSALYLCASMKREAGANVLTFGAGSRLTVL.

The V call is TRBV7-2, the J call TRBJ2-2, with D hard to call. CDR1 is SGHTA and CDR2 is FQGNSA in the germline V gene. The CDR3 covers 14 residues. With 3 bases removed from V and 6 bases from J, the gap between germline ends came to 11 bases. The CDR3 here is CASSFAVIPGELFF. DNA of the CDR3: TGTGCCAGCAGCTTCGCCGTAATCCCCGGGGAGCTGTTTTTT.

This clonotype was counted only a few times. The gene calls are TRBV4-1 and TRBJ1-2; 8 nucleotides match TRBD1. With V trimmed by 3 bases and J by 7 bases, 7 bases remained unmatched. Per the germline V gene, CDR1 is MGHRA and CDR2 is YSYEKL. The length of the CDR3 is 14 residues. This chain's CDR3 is CASSHQDRVAGYTF. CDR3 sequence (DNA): TGCGCCAGCAGCCATCAGGACAGGGTTGCTGGCTACACCTTC.